The source of this T cell receptor (beta chain) is a study of blood T cell repertoires in COVID-19. Study information: Researchers got acute and convalescent COVID-19 samples from the United States, Italy and Spain. The analysed material was cDNA or gDNA that came from T cells, B-cell-depleted T cells, or PBMCs.

The CDR3 contains 15 residues. V lost 2 bases to trimming and J lost 8 bases, with 13 bases between them. CDR1 and CDR2 from the germline V gene are SGHNT and YENEEA. In the original workflow: Researchers report that nucleated cell counts were estimated from reference gene primer amplification. Only in-frame clones appear in the TCRdb table, and some are missing; sequencing was by immunoSEQ multiplex PCR. V and J calls and clone size are copied from that table; D and trimming were computed from the DNA. The table includes approximately 37,000 clones, roughly 88% detected once. Sequenced material: peripheral blood. This clonotype originated in a woman aged 70-85 years with acute or convalescent COVID-19. The V gene is TRBV11-3, the J gene TRBJ1-6, with D possibly being TRBD1 (6 bases). In DNA, the CDR3 is TGTGCCAGCAGCTTATACGGGGACAACCATTCACCCCTCCACTTT. This gives the protein CASSLYGDNHSPLHF.